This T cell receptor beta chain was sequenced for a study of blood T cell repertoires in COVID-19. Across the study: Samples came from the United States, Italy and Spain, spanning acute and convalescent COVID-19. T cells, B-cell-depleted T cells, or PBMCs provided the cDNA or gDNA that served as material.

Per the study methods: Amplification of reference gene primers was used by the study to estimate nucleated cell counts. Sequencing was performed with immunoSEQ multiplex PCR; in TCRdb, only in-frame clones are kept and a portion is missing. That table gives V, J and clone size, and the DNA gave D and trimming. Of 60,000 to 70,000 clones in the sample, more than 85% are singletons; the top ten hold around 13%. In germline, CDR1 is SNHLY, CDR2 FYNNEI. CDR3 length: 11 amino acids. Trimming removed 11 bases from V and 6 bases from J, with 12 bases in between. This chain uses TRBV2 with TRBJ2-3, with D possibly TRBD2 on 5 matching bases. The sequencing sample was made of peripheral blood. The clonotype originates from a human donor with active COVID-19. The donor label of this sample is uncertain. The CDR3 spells CAGRADDTQYF. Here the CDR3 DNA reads TGTGCCGGCCGAGCGGATGATACGCAGTATTTT.